The 13 T cell receptor beta chains below come from one sample, sequenced in a study of tissue T cells after allogeneic stem cell transplantation. Some clones are missing from TCRdb's copy, which holds only in-frame ones; the method was immunoSEQ multiplex PCR. The sample records approximately 17,000 clones, roughly 72% being singletons. Material for sequencing was spleen. The receptor set was obtained from a female BALB/c mouse in good health. The strain's MHC haplotype is H2-d.

Notes on this clone: The gene names given are mouse names. The sequenced fragment ends 1 residue before the CDR3 boundary, so the rest is inferred from the germline J gene. The chain is built from TRBV2 and TRBJ2-5; tentative D call: TRBD2 (5 bases). V was trimmed by 4 bases and J by 0 bases, leaving 8 bases between them. CDR3 length: 14 residues. CDR1 and CDR2 (germline): LGHNA, YSYQKL. The part of the CDR3 DNA that was read is TGTGCCAGCAGCCTTGGGGTTAACCAAGACACCCAGTAC. Encoded protein: CASSLGVNQDTQY. The whole CDR3 sequence reads CASSLGVNQDTQYF.

This clone was recorded a few times. Gene names denote mouse genes. The read terminates 1 residue ahead of where the CDR3 ends, so the germline J gene completes it. This chain joins TRBV29 and TRBJ2-7, with TRBD1 identical over 7 bases. There are 13 residues in the CDR3. The junction had 2 bases not matched to a gene; V was cut back by 0 bases and J by 6 bases. Germline-derived CDR1 and CDR2 are MSHET and SYDVDS. CDR3 bases read: TGTGCTAGCAGTTTATCCGACAGGGTTGAACAGTAC. This sequence encodes CASSLSDRVEQY. The whole CDR3 sequence reads CASSLSDRVEQYF.

A note on this clone: Any gene name here is a mouse gene name. The read ends 1 residue before the CDR3 terminus; that terminus is restored from the germline J gene. The chain has TRBV2 and TRBJ2-7; 8 nucleotides agree with TRBD2. CDR1 is LGHNA and CDR2 is YSYQKL in the germline V gene. This CDR3 is built from 15 residues. V shed 0 bases, J shed 4 bases, and the junction held 5 bases outside the gene matches. The part of the CDR3 DNA that was read is TGTGCCAGCAGCCAAGATGGCTGGGGGGCTTATGAACAGTAC. Its protein product is CASSQDGWGAYEQY. The whole CDR3 protein reads CASSQDGWGAYEQYF.

To note about this clone: All gene names here are mouse names. The CDR3 goes on 1 residue after the read ends, and that part is filled in from the germline J gene. The gene calls are TRBV13-3 and TRBJ2-5, with 12 bases identical to TRBD1. After removal of 5 bases from V and 6 bases from J, the junction contained 4 bases not matched to a gene. CDR3 length equals 14 residues. The V gene's germline CDR1 is NNHDY and CDR2 SYVADS. The CDR3 protein is CASRGTGGWDTQYF. CDR3 DNA (partial): TGTGCCAGCAGAGGGACAGGGGGCTGGGACACCCAGTAC.

With regard to this clone: Each gene name is a mouse one. Sequencing ends 1 residue short of the CDR3 end; the germline J gene provides the rest. The chain combines TRBV13-2 with TRBJ2-3; 7 bases agree with TRBD1. With V trimmed by 0 bases and J by 0 bases, 1 base remained unmatched. The CDR3 totals 15 residues. Per the germline V gene, CDR1 is NNHNN and CDR2 is SYGAGS (reference sequence). The DNA read from the CDR3 is TGTGCCAGCGGTGATGACAGGGGAAGTGCAGAAACGCTGTAT. Translating it yields CASGDDRGSAETLY. The whole CDR3 is CASGDDRGSAETLYF.

On this clone: The gene symbols are mouse symbols. The CDR3 end is not reached by the read, which stops 1 residue before it; the germline J gene fills it in. The V and J genes are TRBV31 and TRBJ1-2, with 7 bases fitting TRBD1. Germline V lookup: CDR1 GKSSPN, CDR2 SITVG. Trimming took 5 bases from V and 2 from J; bases not matched to a gene: 5. This CDR3 is built from 13 residues. CDR3 protein: CAWDRDGNSDYTF. The CDR3 DNA, read in part, is TGTGCCTGGGACAGGGACGGGAACTCCGACTACACC.

Remarks on this clone: Germline and genes: mouse. The read finishes 1 residue shy of the CDR3 end, and the germline J gene is used to complete it. This CDR3 is also generated by other DNA sequences in the sample. The chain combines TRBV13-2 with TRBJ2-5; perhaps D is TRBD1 or TRBD2 (5 bases each). This CDR3 has 14 amino acids. V lost 0 bases and J 0 bases, leaving 5 bases between the germline ends. Germline-derived CDR1 and CDR2 are NNHNN and SYGAGS (reference sequence). CDR3 residues: CASGDGGNQDTQYF. The part of the CDR3 DNA that was read is TGTGCCAGCGGTGATGGGGGGAACCAAGACACCCAGTAC.

As regards this clone: Germline and genes: mouse. The read stops 1 residue short of the end of the CDR3; the missing end is completed from the germline J gene. The chain employs TRBV2 and TRBJ2-5; 8 positions match TRBD2. CDR1 is LGHNA and CDR2 is YSYQKL in the germline V gene. The CDR3 totals 16 residues. J lost 0 bases, V lost 1 base, and 3 bases had no gene match. CDR3 residues: CASSQVGGGNQDTQYF. The DNA read from the CDR3 is TGTGCCAGCAGCCAAGTGGGGGGGGGAAACCAAGACACCCAGTAC. Complete variable domain (other parts from reference TRBV2 and TRBJ2-5): DPKIIQKPKYLVAVTGSEKILICEQYLGHNAMYWYRQSAKKPLEFMFSYSYQKLMDNQTASSRFQPQSSKKNHLDLQITALKPDDSATYFCASSQVGGGNQDTQYFGPGTRLLVL.

Comments on this clone: The gene names here belong to mouse. The CDR3 end lies 1 residue beyond the end of the read and is filled in from the germline J gene. J is TRBJ2-2 and V is TRBV13-1; D is uncertain. CDR3 length: 14 residues. Trimming took 1 base from V and 6 from J, leaving 10 bases between them. CDR1 and CDR2 (germline): NSHNY, SYGAGN. CDR3 region: CASSDTLDSGQLYF. Partial CDR3 DNA: TGTGCCAGCAGTGATACCCTTGACTCCGGGCAGCTCTAC.

On this clone: Gene names and germline match the mouse. Read sequence stops 1 residue before the CDR3 end, and the germline J gene provides the missing end. This chain links TRBV2 with TRBJ1-2, with 10 bases identical to TRBD1. Germline trimming cut 5 bases from V and 1 base from J; bases unmatched to any gene: 1. Germline V gives CDR1 LGHNA, CDR2 YSYQKL. The CDR3 has 14 residues. The CDR3 here is CASSGDRGNSDYTF. The CDR3 bases that were read are TGTGCCAGCAGCGGGGACAGGGGAAACTCCGACTACACC.

This clone has more than one count but fewer than ten. Any gene name here is a mouse gene name. The CDR3 end falls 1 residue outside the read, so it is completed with the germline J gene. The genes are TRBV4 and TRBJ2-2; maybe TRBD2 (6 bases). V was trimmed by 4 bases and J by 0 bases, leaving 12 bases between them. This CDR3 has 16 amino acids. In germline, CDR1 is LGHDT, CDR2 YNNKQL (reference sequence). The CDR3: CASSFVLGANTGQLYF. CDR3 bases read: TGTGCCAGCAGCTTTGTACTGGGTGCAAACACCGGGCAGCTCTAC.

Comments on this clone: Here the gene names and germline are mouse. The CDR3 extends 1 residue past the end of the read, so its final part is completed from the germline J gene. The J gene is TRBJ1-1, the V gene TRBV5; tentative D call: TRBD1 (6 bases). From germline, CDR1 is LGHNA and CDR2 YNLKQL (reference sequence). The V gene lost 3 bases and the J gene lost 0 bases, with 11 bases spanning the gap. CDR3 length equals 15 residues. The CDR3 bases that were read are TGTGCCAGCAGCCATCCGGGACAAACAAACACAGAAGTCTTC. Protein sequence: CASSHPGQTNTEVF. The complete CDR3 protein is CASSHPGQTNTEVFF.

In regard to this clone: Gene names follow the mouse nomenclature. From the germline J gene comes the end of the CDR3, since the read stops 1 residue before it. V is TRBV5 and J is TRBJ1-2, with D tentatively TRBD1 (5 bases). V lost 0 bases and J 4 bases, leaving 15 bases between the germline ends. Germline assignment: CDR1 LGHNA and CDR2 YNLKQL (reference sequence). The CDR3 spans 16 residues. The CDR3: CASSQDRTGGPSDYTF. The sequenced CDR3 bases are TGTGCCAGCAGCCAAGATAGGACGGGGGGTCCCTCCGACTACACC.